The 22 T cell receptor beta chains below were found in one sample sequenced in a study of early T cells in non-severe SARS-CoV-2 infection. TCRdb reanalysed the 5' RACE reads using MiXCR and keeps one entry per CDR3 protein. The sample consists of about 63,000 distinct CDR3 sequences, roughly 13% of them appearing once. Sample: whole blood. The receptor set was obtained from an adult who was a healthcare worker with PCR-confirmed SARS-CoV-2 infection or an uninfected control (not recorded which).

This clonotype has at least ten counts. The CDR3 DNA is TGCGCCAGCAGCCAGGGACTAGCGGGGGGACAAGAGACCCAGTACTTC. Its translation is CASSQGLAGGQETQYF. The chain has TRBV5-1 and TRBJ2-5; 15 bases agree with TRBD2. This CDR3 comprises 16 residues. After removal of 4 bases from V and 2 bases from J, the junction contained 3 bases not matched to a gene. Germline V CDR1 and CDR2: SGHRS, YFSETQ.

This clonotype has a count of ten or more. The rearrangement links TRBV12-3 or TRBV12-4 to TRBJ2-3; 13 bases line up with TRBD2. This CDR3 is 16 amino acids long. Trimming cost V 5 bases and J 2 bases; bases outside gene matches: 4. This chain's CDR3 is CASSPGLAGLTDTQYF. CDR3 coding DNA: TGTGCCAGCAGTCCGGGACTAGCGGGGCTCACAGATACGCAGTATTTT.

In this sample, this clonotype turned up a few times. V gene TRBV6-6 combines with J gene TRBJ1-3; no firm D call. The germline V gene has CDR1 MNHNY and CDR2 SVGAGI (reference sequence). The length of the CDR3 is 14 residues. Deletions cut 7 bases from V and 2 bases from J, with 12 bases between. The CDR3 loop is CASTHGAPGNTIYF. Written as DNA, the CDR3 is TGTGCCAGCACCCATGGAGCGCCTGGAAACACCATATATTTT.

Ten or more counts support this clonotype. V and J are TRBV11-2 and TRBJ2-1; TRBD2 agrees at 13 bases. Trimming cost V 10 bases and J 7 bases; bases outside gene matches: 4. The CDR3 has 13 residues. CDR1 is SGHAT and CDR2 is FQNNGV in the germline V gene. The CDR3 region has the DNA TGTGCCACCCAGGGACTAGCGGGGAATGAGCAGTTCTTC. Translated, it gives CATQGLAGNEQFF.

This clonotype was recorded many times. The chain is built from TRBV20-1 and TRBJ1-5; D might be TRBD1 (6 bases). There are 14 residues in the CDR3. Looked up from germline, CDR1 is DFQATT and CDR2 is SNEGSKA (reference sequence). V dropped 0 bases and J dropped 1 base, with 7 bases sitting between them. The CDR3: CSAREQGSNQPQHF. CDR3 nucleotide sequence: TGCAGTGCTAGAGAACAGGGAAGCAATCAGCCCCAGCATTTT.

This clonotype turned up a few times. The chain uses TRBV7-6 and TRBJ2-5; unclear D gene. This CDR3 contains 18 residues. V lost 0 bases to trimming and J lost 5 bases, with 22 bases between them. CDR1 is SGHVS, CDR2 FNYEAQ, per germline. The CDR3 DNA follows: TGTGCCAGCAGCTTAGCCGAGTTCCCCGGGTCCCTTGGGGAGACCCAGTACTTC. It specifies CASSLAEFPGSLGETQYF. Together with reference TRBV7-6 and TRBJ2-5, the CDR3 gives the full variable domain: GAGVSQSPRYKVTKRGQDVALRCDPISGHVSLYWYRQALGQGPEFLTYFNYEAQQDKSGLPNDRFSAERPEGSISTLTIQRTEQRDSAMYRCASSLAEFPGSLGETQYFGPGTRLLVL.

This clonotype was counted ten times or more. The chain couples TRBV2 to TRBJ2-2; D call uncertain. V lost 3 bases, J lost 4 bases, and 12 bases lay in between. There are 15 residues in the CDR3. The germline CDR1 and CDR2 sequences are SNHLY and FYNNEI. DNA for the CDR3: TGTGCCAGCAGTGAGGACCCACGGGTCACCGGGGAGCTGTTTTTT. Translating it yields CASSEDPRVTGELFF.

The genes are TRBV3-1 and TRBJ2-7; D gene uncertain. The length of the CDR3 is 14 residues. V dropped 0 bases and J dropped 5 bases, with 11 bases sitting between them. Germline-derived CDR1 and CDR2 are LGHDT and YNNKEL (reference sequence). CDR3 sequence reads: CASSQDRSHDEQYF. As DNA, the CDR3 is TGTGCCAGCAGCCAAGATCGGTCTCACGACGAGCAGTACTTC.

This rearrangement joins TRBV27 to TRBJ2-7, with D perhaps TRBD1 (6 bases). The CDR3 has 15 residues. Germline V gives CDR1 MNHEY, CDR2 SMNVEV (reference sequence). Trimming removed 0 bases at V and 2 bases at J, with 11 bases between. This chain's CDR3 is CASSLSGATAYEQYF. Here the CDR3 DNA reads TGTGCCAGCAGTTTATCGGGGGCCACTGCCTACGAGCAGTACTTC.

This clonotype was seen ten or more times. The J gene is TRBJ2-2, the V gene TRBV6-2 or TRBV6-3, with D unresolved. Between the trimmed V and J ends, which lost 0 bases and 10 bases, there was a span of 15 bases. From germline, CDR1 is MNHEY and CDR2 SVGEGT. The CDR3 sequence is 15 residues long. CDR3: CASSYSPAVRSELFF. CDR3 nucleotides: TGTGCCAGCAGTTACTCCCCGGCAGTCCGATCGGAGCTGTTTTTT.

This clonotype has just a few counts. The chain joins TRBV5-1 to TRBJ2-3, with D perhaps TRBD1 (5 bases). This CDR3 region has 14 residues. Germline V gene sequence: CDR1 SGHRS, CDR2 YFSETQ. Trimming cost V 1 base and J 0 bases, with 6 bases left between them. The CDR3 loop reads CASSLPGSTDTQYF. The CDR3 region has the DNA TGCGCCAGCAGCTTGCCAGGGAGCACAGATACGCAGTATTTT.

This clonotype was seen ten or more times. The chain uses TRBV5-1 and TRBJ2-1; D is unclear. The CDR3 has 12 amino acids. V lost 4 bases to trimming and J lost 8 bases, with 10 bases between them. Per germline, CDR1 SGHRS and CDR2 YFSETQ. The CDR3 reads CASSEQDYEQFF. The CDR3 nucleotides read TGCGCCAGCAGCGAGCAGGATTATGAGCAGTTCTTC.

This clonotype was seen ten or more times. The chain carries TRBV14 and TRBJ2-7; D call uncertain. The germline V and J ends were trimmed by 1 base and 3 bases, with 10 bases remaining between them. Per the germline V gene, CDR1 is SGHDN and CDR2 is FVKESK. The CDR3 consists of 14 residues. CDR3 DNA: TGTGCCAGCAGCCAAGCGGGTACGATCTACGAGCAGTACTTC. Its protein is CASSQAGTIYEQYF.

The chain uses TRBV3-1 and TRBJ2-3; 7 bases match TRBD1. CDR1 and CDR2 from the germline V gene are LGHDT and YNNKEL (reference sequence). The CDR3 contains 15 residues. The V and J ends lost 1 base and 1 base, in that order; junction bases with no gene match: 2. This CDR3 is CASSQVGGRTDTQYF. CDR3 nucleotide sequence: TGTGCCAGCAGCCAAGTAGGGGGCCGCACAGATACGCAGTATTTT.

The table lists this clonotype with a few counts. The chain couples TRBV27 to TRBJ2-2; D ambiguous. V was shortened by 5 bases and J by 5 bases, with 6 bases between the two germline ends. Germline CDR1 is MNHEY and CDR2 is SMNVEV (reference sequence). The CDR3 has 12 residues. CDR3 bases: TGTGCCAGCAGTGCCTATACCGGGGAGCTGTTTTTT. Encoded protein: CASSAYTGELFF.

The chain uses TRBV20-1 and TRBJ2-7; D possibly matches TRBD1 or TRBD2 (6 bases each). Trimming removed 3 bases at V and 2 bases at J, with 20 bases between. The CDR3 sequence is 16 residues long. The germline CDR1 and CDR2 sequences are DFQATT and SNEGSKA (reference sequence). CDR3 loop: CSASGQPGRGAYEQYF. The CDR3 DNA reads as TGCAGTGCTAGTGGCCAGCCCGGAAGGGGGGCCTACGAGCAGTACTTC.

This chain uses TRBV3-1 with TRBJ2-2; TRBD2 is a possible D gene (6 bases). The ends were cut back, 2 bases at V and 1 base at J, with 17 bases in the middle. CDR1 is LGHDT and CDR2 is YNNKEL in the germline V gene (reference sequence). The CDR3 consists of 18 residues. The CDR3 sequence is CASSQKTWGEWNTGELFF. In DNA, the CDR3 is TGTGCCAGCAGCCAAAAGACCTGGGGGGAATGGAACACCGGGGAGCTGTTTTTT.

This chain connects TRBV9 to TRBJ1-2; no clear D. V was clipped by 0 bases and J by 4 bases, with 16 bases between them. This CDR3 is 16 amino acids long. Germline V gene sequence: CDR1 SGDLS, CDR2 YYNGEE. This CDR3 is CASSVEATPQSYGYTF. CDR3 nucleotide sequence: TGTGCCAGCAGCGTAGAAGCGACACCGCAGAGCTATGGCTACACCTTC. The full variable domain, with the rest looked up from reference TRBV9 and TRBJ1-2, is DSGVTQTPKHLITATGQRVTLRCSPRSGDLSVYWYQQSLDQGLQFLIQYYNGEERAKGNILERFSAQQFPDLHSELNLSSLELGDSALYFCASSVEATPQSYGYTFGSGTRLTVV.

The rearrangement links TRBV19 to TRBJ2-3, with D possibly TRBD2 on 7 matching bases. Between the trimmed V and J ends, which lost 9 bases and 5 bases, there was a span of 27 bases. This CDR3 comprises 17 residues. The germline CDR1 and CDR2 sequences are LNHDA and SQIVND (reference sequence). CDR3 residues: CASTQRGGARVEDTQYF. CDR3 DNA: TGTGCCAGCACCCAGAGAGGGGGGGCGCGGGTAGAAGATACGCAGTATTTT. Looking up the rest from reference TRBV19 and TRBJ2-3 gives the full variable domain: DGGITQSPKYLFRKEGQNVTLSCEQNLNHDAMYWYRQDPGQGLRLIYYSQIVNDFQKGDIAEGYSVSREKKESFPLTVTSAQKNPTAFYLCASTQRGGARVEDTQYFGPGTRLTVL.

This clonotype was observed many times. This chain uses TRBV27 with TRBJ2-3; D could derive from TRBD1 or TRBD2 (5 bases each). The germline V gene encodes CDR1 MNHEY and CDR2 SMNVEV (reference sequence). CDR3 length: 16 amino acids. V gave up 2 bases and J gave up 3 bases, with 15 bases separating them. CDR3 nucleotide sequence: TGTGCCAGCAGTTTACAGACAGCAACTAGAACAGATACGCAGTATTTT. Translating it yields CASSLQTATRTDTQYF.

There are many counts of this clonotype. The chain uses TRBV6-5 and TRBJ1-5, with TRBD1 as a possible D gene (6 bases). From germline, CDR1 is MNHEY and CDR2 SVGAGI. The V end lost 6 bases, the J end lost 2 bases, and 8 bases lay between the germline ends. This CDR3 region has 13 residues. This chain's CDR3 is CASRRQGNQPQHF. Written as DNA, the CDR3 is TGTGCCAGCAGAAGACAGGGCAATCAGCCCCAGCATTTT.

This clonotype appeared many times. V and J are TRBV2 and TRBJ2-7; no reliable D call. Trimming removed 0 bases from V and 5 bases from J, with 14 bases in between. CDR1 is SNHLY, CDR2 FYNNEI, per germline. This CDR3 is 15 amino acids long. CDR3 sequence reads: CASSEALLARDEQYF. Here the CDR3 DNA reads TGTGCCAGCAGTGAAGCGCTGTTGGCCCGGGACGAGCAGTACTTC. Full variable domain (rest looked up from reference TRBV2 and TRBJ2-7): EPEVTQTPSHQVTQMGQEVILRCVPISNHLYFYWYRQILGQKVEFLVSFYNNEISEKSEIFDDQFSVERPDGSNFTLKIRSTKLEDSAMYFCASSEALLARDEQYFGPGTRLTVT.